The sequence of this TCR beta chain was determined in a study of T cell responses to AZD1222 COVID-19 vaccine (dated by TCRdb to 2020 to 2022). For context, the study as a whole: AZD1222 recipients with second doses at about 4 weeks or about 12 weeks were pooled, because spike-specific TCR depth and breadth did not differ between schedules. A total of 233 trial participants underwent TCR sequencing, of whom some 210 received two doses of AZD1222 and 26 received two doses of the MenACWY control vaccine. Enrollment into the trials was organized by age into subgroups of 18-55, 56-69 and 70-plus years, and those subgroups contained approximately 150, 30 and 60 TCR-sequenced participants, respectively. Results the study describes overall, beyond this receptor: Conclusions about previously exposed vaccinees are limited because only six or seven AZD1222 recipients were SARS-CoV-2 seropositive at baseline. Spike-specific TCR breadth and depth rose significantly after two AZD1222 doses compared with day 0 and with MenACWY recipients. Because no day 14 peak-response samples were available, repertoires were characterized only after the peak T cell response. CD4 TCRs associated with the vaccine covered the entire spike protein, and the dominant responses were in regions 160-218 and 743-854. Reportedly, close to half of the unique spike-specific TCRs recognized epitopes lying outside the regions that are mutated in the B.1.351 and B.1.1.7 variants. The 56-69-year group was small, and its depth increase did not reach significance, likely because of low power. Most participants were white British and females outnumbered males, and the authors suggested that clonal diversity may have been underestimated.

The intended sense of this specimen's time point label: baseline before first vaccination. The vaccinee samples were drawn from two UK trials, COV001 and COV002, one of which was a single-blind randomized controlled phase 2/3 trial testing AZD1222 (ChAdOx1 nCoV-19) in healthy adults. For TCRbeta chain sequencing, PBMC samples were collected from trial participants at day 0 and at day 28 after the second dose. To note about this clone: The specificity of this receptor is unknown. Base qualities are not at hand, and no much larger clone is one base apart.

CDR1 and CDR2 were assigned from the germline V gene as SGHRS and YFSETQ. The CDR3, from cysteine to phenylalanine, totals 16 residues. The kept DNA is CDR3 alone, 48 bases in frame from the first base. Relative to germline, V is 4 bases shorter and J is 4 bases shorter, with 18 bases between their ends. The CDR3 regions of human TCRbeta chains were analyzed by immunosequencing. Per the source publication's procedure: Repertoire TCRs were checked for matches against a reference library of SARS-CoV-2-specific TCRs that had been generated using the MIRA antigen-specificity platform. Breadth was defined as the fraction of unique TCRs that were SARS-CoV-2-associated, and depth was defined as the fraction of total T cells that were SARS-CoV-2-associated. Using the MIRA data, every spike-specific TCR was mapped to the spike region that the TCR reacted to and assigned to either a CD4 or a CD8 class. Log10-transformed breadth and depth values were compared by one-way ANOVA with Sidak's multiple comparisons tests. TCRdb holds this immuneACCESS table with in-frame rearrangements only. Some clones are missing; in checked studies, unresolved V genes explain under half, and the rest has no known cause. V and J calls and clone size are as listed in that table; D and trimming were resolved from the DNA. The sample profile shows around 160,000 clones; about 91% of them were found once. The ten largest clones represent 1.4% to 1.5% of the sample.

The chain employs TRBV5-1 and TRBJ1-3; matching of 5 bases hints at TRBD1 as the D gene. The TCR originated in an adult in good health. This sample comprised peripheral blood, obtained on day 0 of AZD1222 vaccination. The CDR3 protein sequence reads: CASSPGGDRRGNTIYF. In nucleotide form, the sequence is TGCGCCAGCAGCCCCGGGGGGGACCGACGGGGAAACACCATATATTTT.